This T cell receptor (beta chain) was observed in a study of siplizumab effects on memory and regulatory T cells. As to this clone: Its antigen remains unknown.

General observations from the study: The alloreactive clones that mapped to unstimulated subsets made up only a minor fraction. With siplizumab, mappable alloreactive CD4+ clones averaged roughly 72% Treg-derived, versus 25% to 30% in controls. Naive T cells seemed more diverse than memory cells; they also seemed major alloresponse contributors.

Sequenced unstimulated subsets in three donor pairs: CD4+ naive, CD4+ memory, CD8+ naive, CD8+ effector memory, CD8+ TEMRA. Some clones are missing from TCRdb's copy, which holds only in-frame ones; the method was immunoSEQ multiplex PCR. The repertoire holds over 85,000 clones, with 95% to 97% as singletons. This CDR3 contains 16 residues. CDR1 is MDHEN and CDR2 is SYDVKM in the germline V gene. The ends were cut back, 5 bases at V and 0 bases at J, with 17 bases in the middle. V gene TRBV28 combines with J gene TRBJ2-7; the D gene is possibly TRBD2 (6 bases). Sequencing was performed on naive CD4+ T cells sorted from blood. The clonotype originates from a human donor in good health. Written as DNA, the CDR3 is TGTGCCAGCAGTCACCCGGTTTTCGGGAGCTCCTACGAGCAGTACTTC. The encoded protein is CASSHPVFGSSYEQYF.